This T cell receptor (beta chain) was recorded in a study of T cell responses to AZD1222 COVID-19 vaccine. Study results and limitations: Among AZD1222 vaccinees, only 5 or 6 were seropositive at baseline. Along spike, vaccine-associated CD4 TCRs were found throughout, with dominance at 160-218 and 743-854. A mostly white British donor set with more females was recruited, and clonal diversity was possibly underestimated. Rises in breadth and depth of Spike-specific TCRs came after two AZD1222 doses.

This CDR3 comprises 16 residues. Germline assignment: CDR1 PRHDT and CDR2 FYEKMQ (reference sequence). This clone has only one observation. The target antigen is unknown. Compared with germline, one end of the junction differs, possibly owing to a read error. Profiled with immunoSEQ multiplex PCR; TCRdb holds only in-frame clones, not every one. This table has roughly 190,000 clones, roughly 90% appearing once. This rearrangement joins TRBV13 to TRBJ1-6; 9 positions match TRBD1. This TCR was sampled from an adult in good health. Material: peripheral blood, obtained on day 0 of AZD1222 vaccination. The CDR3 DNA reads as TGTGTCAGCAGCTTAGGGGGGGACAGGGTCGGTTCACCCCTCCACTTT. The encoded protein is CVSSLGGDRVGSPLHF.